Each of the 16 T cell receptor beta chains below was sequenced from the same sample in a study of OX40 agonist ivuxolimab in advanced cancers. Libraries were prepared by immunoSEQ multiplex PCR; TCRdb keeps only in-frame clonotypes and omits some of them. The sample includes tens of thousands of clones, 75% to 90% of them seen just once. Source: CD4+ or CD8+ T cells sorted from blood, taken in a trial of the OX40 agonist ivuxolimab. The receptors were gathered from an adult with an advanced solid tumor such as melanoma, head and neck, liver or kidney cancer.

The rearrangement uses TRBV5-6 and TRBJ2-3; D unresolved. Germline V lookup: CDR1 SGHDT, CDR2 YYEEEE. V lost 0 bases and J 4 bases, leaving 6 bases between the germline ends. The CDR3 is 13 amino acids. The CDR3 sequence is CASSLASADTQYF. The CDR3, as DNA: TGTGCCAGCAGCTTGGCCTCTGCAGATACGCAGTATTTT.

The chain is built from TRBV28 and TRBJ1-5; TRBD1 matches 7 bases. Germline CDR1 reads MDHEN; CDR2 reads SYDVKM. V dropped 6 bases and J dropped 0; count of bases not matched to a gene: 5. There are 15 residues in the CDR3. This chain's CDR3 is CASSDHRGSNQPQHF. CDR3 DNA: TGTGCCAGCAGCGATCACAGGGGTAGCAATCAGCCCCAGCATTTT.

The rearrangement links TRBV5-4 to TRBJ2-5; D unresolved. CDR3 size: 12 residues. Germline loops: CDR1 SGHNT, CDR2 YYREEE (reference sequence). The V and J ends lost 3 bases and 2 bases respectively, with 5 bases between them. The DNA of the CDR3 is TGTGCCAGCAGCTCCCCGCAAGAGACCCAGTACTTC. It yields the protein CASSSPQETQYF.

This clone was seen once. The V gene is TRBV2, the J gene TRBJ1-6; D is possibly TRBD1 (6 bases). The germline V gene has CDR1 SNHLY and CDR2 FYNNEI. V was shortened by 8 bases and J by 0 bases, with 11 bases between the two germline ends. The CDR3 totals 15 residues. This chain's CDR3 is CASSQGSSYNSPLHF. The CDR3 nucleotides read TGTGCCAGCTCCCAGGGGAGCTCCTATAATTCACCCCTCCACTTT.

The chain is built from TRBV19 and TRBJ2-1; no definite D call. Germline V gene data show CDR1 as LNHDA and CDR2 as SQIVND (reference sequence). The CDR3 sequence is 11 residues long. Trimming removed 4 bases at V and 7 bases at J, with 5 bases between. This CDR3 reads CASSRWNEQFF. The CDR3 DNA reads as TGTGCCAGTAGTAGATGGAATGAGCAGTTCTTC.

The chain is built from TRBV4-2 and TRBJ2-2; 8 bases match TRBD2. This CDR3 region has 17 residues. V trimming: 1 base; J trimming: 1 base; junction bases outside the gene matches: 5. In germline, CDR1 is LGHNA, CDR2 YNFKEQ. The CDR3 sequence: CASSQAPAGVNTGELFF. The CDR3 nucleotides read TGTGCCAGCAGCCAAGCCCCAGCGGGGGTGAACACCGGGGAGCTGTTTTTT.

J is TRBJ1-4 and V is TRBV4-1; D is unresolved. Trimming removed 4 bases from V and 7 bases from J, with 10 bases in between. CDR3 length: 13 amino acids. The germline gives CDR1 MGHRA, CDR2 YSYEKL. The CDR3 region has the DNA TGCGCCAGCAGCCCCCTCCGCGGTGAAAAACTGTTTTTT. Amino acid sequence: CASSPLRGEKLFF.

The chain couples TRBV29-1 to TRBJ2-7, with 12 bases aligning to TRBD2. The germline V gene has CDR1 SQVTM and CDR2 ANQGSEA. CDR3 size: 15 residues. J was trimmed by 5 bases and V by 7 bases; bases with no gene match: 12. The CDR3 nucleotides read TGCAGCGGTGTCTCTAGCGGGGGGGGCCACGACGAGCAGTACTTC. Protein product: CSGVSSGGGHDEQYF.

The genes are TRBV10-3 and TRBJ1-5; D might be TRBD1 (5 bases). Germline values: CDR1 ENHRY, CDR2 SYGVKD. This CDR3 spans 16 amino acids. V was trimmed by 0 bases and J by 5 bases, leaving 14 bases between them. CDR3 DNA sequence: TGTGCCATCAGTGAGTCGCCGGCGGGGGATTATCAGCCCCAGCATTTT. Its protein is CAISESPAGDYQPQHF.

Remarks on this clone: One end of the junction does not line up with germline, which may come from a read error. This chain uses TRBV28 with TRBJ2-1; 7 positions match TRBD1. The germline V gene encodes CDR1 MDHEN and CDR2 SYDVKM. The CDR3 has 11 amino acids. CDR3: CASSLRDRALF. The DNA of the CDR3 is TGTGCCAGCAGTTTACGAGACAGGGCTCTCTTC.

The rearrangement links TRBV5-1 to TRBJ2-7; D unclear. Deletions cut 0 bases from V and 1 base from J, with 11 bases between. The V gene's germline CDR1 is SGHRS and CDR2 YFSETQ. The CDR3 has 15 amino acids. The CDR3 spells CASSLDTYESYEQYF. Written as DNA, the CDR3 is TGCGCCAGCAGCTTGGATACCTACGAATCCTACGAGCAGTACTTC.

The chain has TRBV9 and TRBJ2-3; D possibly uses TRBD1 or TRBD2 (5 bases each). Germline V lookup: CDR1 SGDLS, CDR2 YYNGEE. This CDR3 spans 14 amino acids. Trimming removed 1 base from V and 4 bases from J, with 10 bases in between. The CDR3 DNA is TGTGCCAGCAGCGTATCCGGGGCCCCAGATACGCAGTATTTT. This codes for CASSVSGAPDTQYF.

The gene calls are TRBV6-5 and TRBJ1-2; TRBD1 matches at 7 bases. CDR1 is MNHEY and CDR2 is SVGAGI in the germline V gene. CDR3 size: 13 residues. V shed 6 bases and J 3 bases; nucleotides not matched to a gene: 4. CDR3: CASRAQGYYGYTF. The DNA of the CDR3 is TGTGCCAGCAGGGCACAGGGGTACTATGGCTACACCTTC.

Only one count was recorded for this clone. V is TRBV28 and J is TRBJ2-2; 8 bases line up with TRBD1. This CDR3 contains 14 residues. After removal of 5 bases from V and 4 bases from J, the junction contained 3 bases not matched to a gene. Germline V gene data show CDR1 as MDHEN and CDR2 as SYDVKM. The DNA of the CDR3 is TGTGCCAGCAGTCGCACAGGGGGCACCGGGGAGCTGTTTTTT. It translates to CASSRTGGTGELFF.

This chain joins TRBV11-2 and TRBJ1-3; maybe TRBD1 (5 bases). The CDR3 consists of 13 residues. The V gene's germline CDR1 is SGHAT and CDR2 FQNNGV. V lost 1 base and J 4 bases, leaving 5 bases between the germline ends. The CDR3: CASSLGGGNTIYF. DNA of the CDR3: TGTGCCAGCAGCTTAGGGGGCGGAAACACCATATATTTT.

The chain is built from TRBV29-1 and TRBJ1-1; no reliable D call. The CDR3 is 13 residues long. The V and J ends lost 3 bases and 3 bases respectively, with 11 bases between them. Germline CDR1 reads SQVTM; CDR2 reads ANQGSEA. In nucleotides, the CDR3 is TGCAGCGTTGAGCAGGCGGGAGACACTGAAGCTTTCTTT. The encoded protein is CSVEQAGDTEAFF.